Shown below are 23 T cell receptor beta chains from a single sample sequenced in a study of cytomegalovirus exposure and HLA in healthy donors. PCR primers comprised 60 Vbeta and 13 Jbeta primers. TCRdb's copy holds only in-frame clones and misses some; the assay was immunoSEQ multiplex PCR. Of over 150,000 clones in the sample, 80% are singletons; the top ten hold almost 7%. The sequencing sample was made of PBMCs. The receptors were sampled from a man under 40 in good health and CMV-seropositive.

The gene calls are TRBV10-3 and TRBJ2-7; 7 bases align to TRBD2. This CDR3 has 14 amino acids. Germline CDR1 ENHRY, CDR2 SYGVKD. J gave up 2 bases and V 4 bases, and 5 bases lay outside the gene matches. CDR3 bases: TGTGCCATCAGTGGGAATGGGGGGGCCTACGAGCAGTACTTC. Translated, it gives CAISGNGGAYEQYF.

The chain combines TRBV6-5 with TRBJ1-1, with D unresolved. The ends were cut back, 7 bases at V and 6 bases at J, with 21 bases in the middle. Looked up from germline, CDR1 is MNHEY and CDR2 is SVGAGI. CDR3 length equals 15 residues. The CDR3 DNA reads TGTGCCAGCATCTCCCGAGGGTCCTCGCGCGCTGAAGCTTTCTTT. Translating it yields CASISRGSSRAEAFF.

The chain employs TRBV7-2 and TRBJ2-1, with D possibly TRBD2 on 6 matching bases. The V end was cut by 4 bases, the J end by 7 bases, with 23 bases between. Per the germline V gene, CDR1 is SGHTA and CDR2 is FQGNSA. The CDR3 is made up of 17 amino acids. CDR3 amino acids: CASSSLRGGEYGNEQFF. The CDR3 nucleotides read TGTGCCAGCAGCTCCCTCCGAGGCGGGGAGTATGGGAATGAGCAGTTCTTC. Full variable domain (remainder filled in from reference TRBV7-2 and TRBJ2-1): GAGVSQSPSNKVTEKGKDVELRCDPISGHTALYWYRQSLGQGLEFLIYFQGNSAPDKSGLPSDRFSAERTGGSVSTLTIQRTQQEDSAVYLCASSSLRGGEYGNEQFFGPGTRLTVL.

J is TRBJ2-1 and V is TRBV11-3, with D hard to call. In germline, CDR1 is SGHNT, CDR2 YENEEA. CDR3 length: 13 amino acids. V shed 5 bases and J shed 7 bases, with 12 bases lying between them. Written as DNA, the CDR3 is TGTGCCAGCAGCCCAAGCTCGGGTAATGAGCAGTTCTTC. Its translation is CASSPSSGNEQFF.

The CDR3 DNA is TGTGCCAGCAGTGAATTCAACAGGGCAGTAGGGGAGCTGTTTTTT. The encoded protein is CASSEFNRAVGELFF. The gene calls are TRBV6-1 and TRBJ2-2; possible D gene TRBD1, 6 bases. V gave up 2 bases and J gave up 8 bases, with 15 bases separating them. Per the germline V gene, CDR1 is MNHNS and CDR2 is SASEGT. The CDR3 covers 15 residues.

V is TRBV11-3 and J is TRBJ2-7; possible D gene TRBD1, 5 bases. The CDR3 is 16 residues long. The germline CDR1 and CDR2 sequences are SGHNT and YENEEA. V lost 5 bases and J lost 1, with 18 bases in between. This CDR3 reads CASSLRLTEDSYEQYF. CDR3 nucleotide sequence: TGTGCCAGCAGCCTCAGGCTGACAGAAGATTCCTACGAGCAGTACTTC.

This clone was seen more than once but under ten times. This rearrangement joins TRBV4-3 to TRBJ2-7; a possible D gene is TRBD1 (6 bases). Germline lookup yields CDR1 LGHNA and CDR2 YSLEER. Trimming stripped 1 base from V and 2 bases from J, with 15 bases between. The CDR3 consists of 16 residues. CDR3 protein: CASSQGDLGATYEQYF. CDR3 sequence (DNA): TGCGCCAGCAGCCAAGGCGATCTGGGGGCCACCTACGAGCAGTACTTC.

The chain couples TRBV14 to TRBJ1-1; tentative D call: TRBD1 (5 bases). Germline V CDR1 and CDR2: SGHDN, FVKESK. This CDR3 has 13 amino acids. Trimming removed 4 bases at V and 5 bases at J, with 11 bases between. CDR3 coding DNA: TGTGCCAGCAGCCGAATCAGGGAAACTGAAGCTTTCTTT. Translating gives CASSRIRETEAFF.

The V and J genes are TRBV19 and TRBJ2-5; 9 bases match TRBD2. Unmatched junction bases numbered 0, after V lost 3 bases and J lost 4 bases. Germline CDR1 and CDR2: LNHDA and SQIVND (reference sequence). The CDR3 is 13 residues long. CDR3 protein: CASSMTSGETQYF. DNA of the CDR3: TGTGCCAGTAGTATGACTAGCGGAGAGACCCAGTACTTC.

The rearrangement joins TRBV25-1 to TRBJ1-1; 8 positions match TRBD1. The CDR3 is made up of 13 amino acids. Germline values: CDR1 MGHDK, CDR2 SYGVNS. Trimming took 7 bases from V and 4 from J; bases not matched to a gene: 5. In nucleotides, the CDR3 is TGTGCCAGCACCTCAGACAGGGGCACTGAAGCTTTCTTT. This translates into CASTSDRGTEAFF.

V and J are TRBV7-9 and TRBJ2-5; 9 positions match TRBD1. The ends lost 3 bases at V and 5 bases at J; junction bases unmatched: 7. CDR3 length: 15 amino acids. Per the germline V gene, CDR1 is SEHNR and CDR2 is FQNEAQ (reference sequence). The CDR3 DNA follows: TGTGCCAGCAGCTTCCGACAGGGGGTAGGGGAGACCCAGTACTTC. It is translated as CASSFRQGVGETQYF.

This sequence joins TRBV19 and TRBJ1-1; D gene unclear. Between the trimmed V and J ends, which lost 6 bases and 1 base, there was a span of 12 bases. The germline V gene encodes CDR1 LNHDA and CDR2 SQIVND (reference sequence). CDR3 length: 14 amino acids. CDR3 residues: CASSPGHGNTEAFF. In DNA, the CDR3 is TGTGCCAGTAGCCCAGGCCACGGGAACACTGAAGCTTTCTTT.

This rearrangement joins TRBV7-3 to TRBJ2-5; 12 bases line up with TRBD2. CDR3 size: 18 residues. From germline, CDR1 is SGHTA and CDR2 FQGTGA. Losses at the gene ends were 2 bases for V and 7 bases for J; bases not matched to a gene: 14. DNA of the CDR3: TGTGCCAGCAGCTTAGCCCCTCTAGCGGGAGGGGGGGGCGGGACCCAGTACTTC. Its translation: CASSLAPLAGGGGGTQYF. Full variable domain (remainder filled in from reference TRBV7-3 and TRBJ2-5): GAGVSQTPSNKVTEKGKYVELRCDPISGHTALYWYRQSLGQGPEFLIYFQGTGAADDSGLPNDRFFAVRPEGSVSTLKIQRTERGDSAVYLCASSLAPLAGGGGGTQYFGPGTRLLVL.

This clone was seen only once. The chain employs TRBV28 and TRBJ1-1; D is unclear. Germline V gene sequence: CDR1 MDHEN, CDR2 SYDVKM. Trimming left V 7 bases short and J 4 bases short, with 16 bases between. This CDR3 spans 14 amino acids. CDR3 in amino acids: CASIAVRRRTEAFF. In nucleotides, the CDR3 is TGTGCCAGCATAGCGGTTCGCCGGCGCACTGAAGCTTTCTTT.

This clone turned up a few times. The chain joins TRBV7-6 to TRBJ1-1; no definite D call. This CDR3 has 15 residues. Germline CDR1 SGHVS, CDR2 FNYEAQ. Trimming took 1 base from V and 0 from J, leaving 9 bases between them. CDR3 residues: CASSLGARVNTEAFF. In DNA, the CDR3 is TGTGCCAGCAGCTTAGGAGCCCGTGTGAACACTGAAGCTTTCTTT.

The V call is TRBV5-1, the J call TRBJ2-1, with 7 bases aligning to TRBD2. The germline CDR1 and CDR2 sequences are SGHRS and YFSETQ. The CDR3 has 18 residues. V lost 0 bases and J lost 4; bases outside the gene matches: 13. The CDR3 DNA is TGCGCCAGCAGCTTGGCCATTGTGGGAGGAGCGGGGTACAATGAGCAGTTCTTC. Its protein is CASSLAIVGGAGYNEQFF.

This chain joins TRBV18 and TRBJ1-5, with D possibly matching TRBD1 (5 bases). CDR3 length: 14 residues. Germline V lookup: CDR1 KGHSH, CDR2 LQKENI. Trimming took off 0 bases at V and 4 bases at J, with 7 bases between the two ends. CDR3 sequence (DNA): TGTGCCAGCTCACCACCGACAGCGAATCAGCCCCAGCATTTT. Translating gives CASSPPTANQPQHF.

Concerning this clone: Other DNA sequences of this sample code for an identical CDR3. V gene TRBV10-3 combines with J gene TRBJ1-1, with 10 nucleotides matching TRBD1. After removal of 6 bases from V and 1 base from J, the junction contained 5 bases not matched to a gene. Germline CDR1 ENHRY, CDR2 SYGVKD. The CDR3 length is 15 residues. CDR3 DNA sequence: TGTGCCATCAGACGACAGGGGGCCGGGAACACTGAAGCTTTCTTT. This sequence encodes CAIRRQGAGNTEAFF.

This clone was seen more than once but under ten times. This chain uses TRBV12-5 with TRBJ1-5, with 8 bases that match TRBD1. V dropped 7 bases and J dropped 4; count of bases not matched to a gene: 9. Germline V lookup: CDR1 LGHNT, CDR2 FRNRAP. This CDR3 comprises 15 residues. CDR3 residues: CASANSGGLNQPQHF. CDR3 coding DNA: TGTGCTAGTGCCAACTCAGGGGGCTTAAATCAGCCCCAGCATTTT. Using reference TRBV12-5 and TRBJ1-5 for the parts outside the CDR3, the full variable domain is DARVTQTPRHKVTEMGQEVTMRCQPILGHNTVFWYRQTMMQGLELLAYFRNRAPLDDSGMPKDRFSAEMPDATLATLKIQPSEPRDSAVYFCASANSGGLNQPQHFGDGTRLSIL.

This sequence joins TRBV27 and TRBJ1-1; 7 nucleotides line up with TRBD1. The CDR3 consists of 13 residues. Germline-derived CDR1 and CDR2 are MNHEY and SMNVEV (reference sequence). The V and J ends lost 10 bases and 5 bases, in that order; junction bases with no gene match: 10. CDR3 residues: CANRQGSRTEAFF. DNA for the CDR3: TGTGCCAACCGACAGGGTAGTAGGACTGAAGCTTTCTTT.

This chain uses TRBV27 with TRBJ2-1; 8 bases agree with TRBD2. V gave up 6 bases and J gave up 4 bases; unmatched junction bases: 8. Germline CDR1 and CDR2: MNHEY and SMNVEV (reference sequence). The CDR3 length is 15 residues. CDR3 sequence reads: CASSLPAGAYNEQFF. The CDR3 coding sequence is TGTGCCAGCAGCCTGCCAGCGGGAGCTTACAATGAGCAGTTCTTC.

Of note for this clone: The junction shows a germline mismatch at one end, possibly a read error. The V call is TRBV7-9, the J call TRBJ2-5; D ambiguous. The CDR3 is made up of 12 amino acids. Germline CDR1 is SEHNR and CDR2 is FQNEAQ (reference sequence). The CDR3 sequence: CSSSLMEETQYF. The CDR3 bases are TGTTCCAGCAGCTTAATGGAGGAGACCCAGTACTTC.

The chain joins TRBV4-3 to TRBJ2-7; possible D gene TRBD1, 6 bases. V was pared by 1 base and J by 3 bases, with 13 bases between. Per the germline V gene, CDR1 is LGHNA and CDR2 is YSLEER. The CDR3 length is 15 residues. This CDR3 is CASSQVADSDYEQYF. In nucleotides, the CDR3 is TGCGCCAGCAGCCAAGTTGCGGACAGCGACTACGAGCAGTACTTC.